The 19 T cell receptor beta chains below were found in one sample sequenced in a study of low-dose radiotherapy and immunotherapy resistance in tumors. Alpha- and beta-chain coverage of first-strand cDNA came from TRAV- and TRBV-specific primers. A roughly 19-cycle PCR with a constant-region primer and V-primer adapter amplified TCRs. TCRdb called the reads again in MiXCR, with one record for every CDR3 protein. This sample has around 11,000 distinct CDR3 sequences, with roughly 60% found just once. The origin of the receptors is a human donor with advanced metastatic prostate, ovarian, gallbladder or colorectal cancer (not recorded which). This table probably holds off-target reads from a library built for another chain.

The DNA of the CDR3 is TGTGCCACCGGGAGCACAGATACGCAGTATTTT. Its protein product is CATGSTDTQYF. V and J are TRBV24-1 and TRBJ2-3; unclear D gene. The CDR3 is 11 amino acids. The V and J ends lost 9 bases and 0 bases respectively, with 3 bases between them. Germline-derived CDR1 and CDR2 are KGHDR and SFDVKD.

About this clonotype: An end of the junction does not agree with germline; a read error may underlie this. This chain joins TRBV30 and TRBJ1-5; D ambiguous. Germline loops: CDR1 GTSNPN, CDR2 SVGIG (reference sequence). CDR3 length equals 14 residues. The CDR3 region has the DNA TGTGCCTGGAGTCCACTCGAGGGAGATCAGCCTCAGCATTTT. The encoded protein is CAWSPLEGDQPQHF.

The genes are TRBV7-9 and TRBJ2-2, with 8 bases matching TRBD1. Losses at the gene ends were 4 bases for V and 0 bases for J; bases not matched to a gene: 10. Germline V CDR1 and CDR2: SEHNR, FQNEAQ (reference sequence). The CDR3 extends over 18 amino acids. In nucleotides, the CDR3 is TGTGCCAGCAGCTCGGGCTCAGGGGGCCCCACGAACACCGGGGAGCTGTTTTTT. Its protein is CASSSGSGGPTNTGELFF.

This rearrangement joins TRBV19 to TRBJ2-7; D is perhaps TRBD2 (6 bases). V lost 5 bases to trimming and J lost 0 bases, with 14 bases between them. Germline-derived CDR1 and CDR2 are LNHDA and SQIVND (reference sequence). This CDR3 has 15 amino acids. The CDR3 sequence is CASSPGRGYSYEQYF. The CDR3 DNA reads as TGTGCCAGTAGTCCTGGCCGGGGGTACTCCTACGAGCAGTACTTC.

This clonotype was observed a single time. The CDR3 nucleotides are TGTGCCAGCAGCGTAGGGGGGAGCAATTCACCCCTCCACTTT. This sequence encodes CASSVGGSNSPLHF. The chain couples TRBV9 to TRBJ1-6; possibly TRBD1 for D (5 bases). V gave up 0 bases and J gave up 7 bases, with 8 bases separating them. This CDR3 is built from 14 residues. Germline V CDR1 and CDR2: SGDLS, YYNGEE. The whole variable domain, filled in from reference TRBV9 and TRBJ1-6, reads DSGVTQTPKHLITATGQRVTLRCSPRSGDLSVYWYQQSLDQGLQFLIQYYNGEERAKGNILERFSAQQFPDLHSELNLSSLELGDSALYFCASSVGGSNSPLHFGNGTRLTVT.

The rearrangement links TRBV4-2 to TRBJ1-2; possible D gene TRBD1, 6 bases. The germline V gene has CDR1 LGHNA and CDR2 YNFKEQ. V was trimmed by 3 bases and J by 0 bases, leaving 17 bases between them. The CDR3 contains 17 residues. CDR3 sequence reads: CASSQPDFGQPNYGYTF. For the CDR3, the DNA is TGTGCCAGCAGCCAGCCAGATTTTGGACAGCCTAACTATGGCTACACCTTC.

The chain combines TRBV29-1 with TRBJ2-2; 12 bases align to TRBD1. The CDR3 consists of 16 residues. V lost 7 bases and J lost 4; bases outside the gene matches: 10. CDR1 is SQVTM, CDR2 ANQGSEA, per germline. DNA for the CDR3: TGCAGCGGTGAGCTCCGGGACAGGGGGCCCACCGGGGAGCTGTTTTTT. Encoded protein: CSGELRDRGPTGELFF.

The V and J genes are TRBV29-1 and TRBJ1-1; tentatively, D is TRBD1 (5 bases). Looked up from germline, CDR1 is SQVTM and CDR2 is ANQGSEA. Trimming took 7 bases from V and 1 from J, leaving 13 bases between them. The CDR3 is 13 amino acids. The CDR3 sequence is CSGGEGENTEAFF. For the CDR3, the DNA is TGCAGCGGGGGGGAAGGGGAGAACACTGAAGCTTTCTTT.

The J gene is TRBJ1-2, the V gene TRBV12-3 or TRBV12-4, with 8 bases lining up with TRBD1. The CDR3 has 14 residues. V gave up 6 bases and J gave up 2 bases; unmatched junction bases: 5. The chain's CDR3 is CASRPTGANYGYTF. CDR3 coding DNA: TGTGCCAGCAGGCCGACAGGGGCCAACTATGGCTACACCTTC.

This clonotype was detected only a few times. The chain joins TRBV6-2 or TRBV6-3 to TRBJ1-1, with 7 bases fitting TRBD1. CDR3 size: 15 residues. Germline loops: CDR1 MNHEY, CDR2 SVGEGT. V shed 6 bases and J 8 bases; nucleotides not matched to a gene: 15. This CDR3 is CASSLDRMLNREAFF. The CDR3 DNA is TGTGCCAGCAGCCTGGACAGGATGCTCAACAGGGAAGCTTTCTTT.

The rearrangement joins TRBV6-2 or TRBV6-3 to TRBJ1-2; tentatively, D is TRBD1 (5 bases). The germline gives CDR1 MNHEY, CDR2 SVGEGT. The V gene lost 5 bases and the J gene lost 2 bases, with 18 bases spanning the gap. This CDR3 has 16 residues. CDR3 loop: CASSTVGRRGNYGYTF. In DNA, the CDR3 is TGTGCCAGCAGTACCGTTGGACGGCGGGGCAACTATGGCTACACCTTC.

The V call is TRBV6-1, the J call TRBJ2-2, with 11 bases lining up with TRBD2. Trimming removed 7 bases from V and 2 bases from J; junction bases left unmatched: 12. CDR3 size: 18 residues. Germline V CDR1 and CDR2: MNHNS, SASEGT. Written as DNA, the CDR3 is TGTGCCAGCATTCACCCTTCGACTAGCGGGGTTAACACCGGGGAGCTGTTTTTT. It yields the protein CASIHPSTSGVNTGELFF.

The chain joins TRBV6-5 to TRBJ2-1; 10 nucleotides line up with TRBD2. Germline V lookup: CDR1 MNHEY, CDR2 SVGAGI. The CDR3 contains 15 residues. Germline trimming cut 7 bases from V and 5 bases from J; bases unmatched to any gene: 8. CDR3 coding DNA: TGTGCCAGCACTTCGAGCGGGAGGGGGGACAATGAGCAGTTCTTC. Translated, it gives CASTSSGRGDNEQFF.

This clonotype was counted between two and nine times. The chain carries TRBV5-6 and TRBJ2-7, with TRBD2 matching 12 bases. CDR1 and CDR2 from the germline V gene are SGHDT and YYEEEE. V shed 3 bases and J 0 bases; nucleotides not matched to a gene: 10. The CDR3 runs 18 residues. CDR3 region: CASSSPLTSGRSSYEQYF. The CDR3 DNA is TGTGCCAGCAGCTCCCCTCTAACTAGCGGGAGGAGCTCCTACGAGCAGTACTTC. Full variable domain (remainder filled in from reference TRBV5-6 and TRBJ2-7): DAGVTQSPTHLIKTRGQQVTLRCSPKSGHDTVSWYQQALGQGPQFIFQYYEEEERQRGNFPDRFSGHQFPNYSSELNVNALLLGDSALYLCASSSPLTSGRSSYEQYFGPGTRLTVT.

The rearrangement uses TRBV13 and TRBJ2-4; 7 bases agree with TRBD2. Trimming cost V 0 bases and J 5 bases; bases outside gene matches: 4. Germline loops: CDR1 PRHDT, CDR2 FYEKMQ (reference sequence). This CDR3 is 15 amino acids long. CDR3 nucleotide sequence: TGTGCCAGCAGCTTAGGTTGGCTAGCGGAAAACATTCAGTACTTC. Its protein is CASSLGWLAENIQYF. Supplemented by reference TRBV13 and TRBJ2-4, the full variable domain reads AAGVIQSPRHLIKEKRETATLKCYPIPRHDTVYWYQQGPGQDPQFLISFYEKMQSDKGSIPDRFSAQQFSDYHSELNMSSLELGDSALYFCASSLGWLAENIQYFGAGTRLSVL.

In this sample, this clonotype turned up a few times. V is TRBV5-8 and J is TRBJ2-5, with D perhaps matching TRBD1 (5 bases). Per germline, CDR1 SGHTS and CDR2 YDEGEE. This CDR3 comprises 17 residues. Trimming shortened V by 1 base and J by 1 base, and 17 bases separated the two germline ends. CDR3 bases: TGTGCCAGCAGCTTGCCCAGACAGTCTTCAATCCAAGAGACCCAGTACTTC. This sequence encodes CASSLPRQSSIQETQYF. The full variable domain, with the rest looked up from reference TRBV5-8 and TRBJ2-5, is EAGVTQSPTHLIKTRGQQATLRCSPISGHTSVYWYQQALGLGLQFLLWYDEGEERNRGNFPPRFSGRQFPNYSSELNVNALELEDSALYLCASSLPRQSSIQETQYFGPGTRLLVL.

This clonotype was picked up a small number of times. V and J are TRBV18 and TRBJ1-5; TRBD1 agrees at 7 bases. The CDR3 contains 17 residues. Germline V gives CDR1 KGHSH, CDR2 LQKENI. After removal of 6 bases from V and 0 bases from J, the junction contained 11 bases not matched to a gene. The CDR3 sequence: CASSPEGTAYSNQPQHF. In nucleotides, the CDR3 is TGTGCCAGCTCCCCCGAGGGGACAGCTTATAGCAATCAGCCCCAGCATTTT.

The rearrangement uses TRBV4-2 and TRBJ2-7, with D possibly being TRBD1 (5 bases). Germline V lookup: CDR1 LGHNA, CDR2 YNFKEQ. This CDR3 has 15 amino acids. V was pared by 1 base and J by 6 bases, with 16 bases between. The CDR3 bases are TGTGCCAGCAGCCAAGTGGGTCCCCAGGGTTTCGAGCAGTACTTC. Its protein product is CASSQVGPQGFEQYF.

The gene calls are TRBV27 and TRBJ2-5; D is unclear. The CDR3 is 12 residues long. Trimming took off 5 bases at V and 7 bases at J, with 11 bases between the two ends. Germline lookup yields CDR1 MNHEY and CDR2 SMNVEV (reference sequence). This CDR3 reads CASSRRGGTQYF. The DNA for the CDR3 is TGTGCCAGCAGTAGGCGTGGTGGGACCCAGTACTTC.